What follows are 17 T cell receptor beta chains derived from one specimen sequenced in a study of blood T cells in healthy people across ages. A second roughly 6 to 12 cycle PCR used barcoded and J-beta primers. Each CDR3 protein is one row after TCRdb ran MiXCR on the 5' RACE reads. The sample consists of about 1,500,000 distinct CDR3 sequences, approximately 28% of them appearing once. Specimen: blood. Every receptor here comes from a woman between 25 and 40 years old in good health.

The chain recombines TRBV6-1 with TRBJ2-3; tentative D call: TRBD2 (5 bases). From germline, CDR1 is MNHNS and CDR2 SASEGT. V was clipped by 5 bases and J by 0 bases, with 15 bases between them. CDR3 length: 16 residues. CDR3 sequence (DNA): TGTGCCAGCAGTCGTCTTGGAGGTACTAGCACAGATACGCAGTATTTT. Translation gives CASSRLGGTSTDTQYF.

The chain uses TRBV7-2 and TRBJ2-3, with D perhaps matching TRBD2 (6 bases). In germline, CDR1 is SGHTA, CDR2 FQGNSA. This CDR3 spans 18 amino acids. V shed 1 base and J shed 4 bases, with 21 bases lying between them. The CDR3 DNA reads TGTGCCAGCAGCTTAGAGGAGTCTAGCGTGTCGATCGCAGATACGCAGTATTTT. Encoded protein: CASSLEESSVSIADTQYF.

The gene calls are TRBV12-3 or TRBV12-4 and TRBJ2-1, with TRBD1 as a possible D gene (7 bases). The better agreement between TRBJ2-7 and the DNA end casts doubt on the J call. The CDR3 loop spans 15 amino acids. The CDR3 nucleotides read TGTGCCAGCAGTTTACGACAGGGAGGCTACAATGAGCAGTACTTC. It codes for CASSLRQGGYNEQYF.

V is TRBV25-1 and J is TRBJ1-1, with a possible D match to TRBD1 (6 bases). Looked up from germline, CDR1 is MGHDK and CDR2 is SYGVNS. Trimming pared 4 bases from V and 4 bases from J, leaving 16 bases between. The CDR3 sequence is 15 residues long. The CDR3 nucleotides are TGTGCCAGCAGTGTTTACAGGGCGGCGGTCACTGAAGCTTTCTTT. Its translation is CASSVYRAAVTEAFF.

This chain connects TRBV7-9 to TRBJ2-7, with D tentatively TRBD2 (5 bases). Germline lookup yields CDR1 SEHNR and CDR2 FQNEAQ (reference sequence). The germline V and J ends were trimmed by 8 bases and 4 bases, with 18 bases remaining between them. This CDR3 contains 14 residues. The CDR3 here is CASGLGDTRYEQYF. The CDR3, as DNA: TGTGCCAGCGGGTTGGGAGACACCCGATACGAGCAGTACTTC.

This clonotype has just a few counts. The CDR3 DNA reads TGTGCCAGCTCACTGACTAAACAGGGGAGCTCTGGGGCCAACGTCCTGACTTTC. This gives the protein CASSLTKQGSSGANVLTF. The genes are TRBV18 and TRBJ2-6; the match to TRBD1 covers 7 bases. This CDR3 has 18 amino acids. Per the germline V gene, CDR1 is KGHSH and CDR2 is LQKENI. The ends lost 4 bases at V and 0 bases at J; junction bases unmatched: 9.

This clonotype was seen only a few times. V is TRBV7-8 and J is TRBJ2-1; 12 bases map to TRBD2. The V gene end was trimmed by 3 bases and the J gene end by 10 bases; junction bases not matched to a gene: 13. This CDR3 has 17 residues. The V gene's germline CDR1 is SGHVS and CDR2 FQNEAQ. The CDR3 loop reads CASSFLAGGYGTREQFF. The CDR3 DNA follows: TGTGCCAGCAGCTTTCTAGCGGGAGGGTACGGGACACGGGAGCAGTTCTTC.

CDR3 DNA: TGCGCCAGCAGTCACCGAAAACACCAAGAGACCCAGTACTTC. Its protein is CASSHRKHQETQYF. V is TRBV23-1 and J is TRBJ2-5; D is unclear. Being an ORF, TRBV23-1 has a function that is uncertain. Trimming took 3 bases from V and 0 from J, leaving 8 bases between them. The CDR3 covers 14 residues.

This clonotype was seen only a few times. V usage is TRBV29-1 and J usage is TRBJ2-3, with 7 bases fitting TRBD2. The V segment lost 7 bases and the J segment 2 bases; nucleotides outside the gene matches: 15. CDR3 length: 16 residues. Germline V gives CDR1 SQVTM, CDR2 ANQGSEA. The DNA for the CDR3 is TGCAGCGCCCTATATCCTCTGGCGGGAGCCACAGATACGCAGTATTTT. Translated: CSALYPLAGATDTQYF.

This chain uses TRBV5-1 with TRBJ1-1; no definite D call. V was shortened by 0 bases and J by 3 bases, with 6 bases between the two germline ends. The germline V gene encodes CDR1 SGHRS and CDR2 YFSETQ. The CDR3 contains 13 residues. The CDR3 bases are TGCGCCAGCAGCTTGGACCTCTACACTGAAGCTTTCTTT. It encodes CASSLDLYTEAFF.

This clonotype occurred a few times. V usage is TRBV20-1 and J usage is TRBJ1-5, with TRBD1 matching 10 bases. The CDR3 sequence is 13 residues long. Germline V gene sequence: CDR1 DFQATT, CDR2 SNEGSKA (reference sequence). V lost 3 bases to trimming and J lost 7 bases; unmatched junction nucleotides: 3. The CDR3 protein is CSARDRGRQPQHF. The CDR3 coding sequence is TGCAGTGCTAGGGACAGGGGGAGGCAGCCCCAGCATTTT.

The chain recombines TRBV7-2 with TRBJ1-1; maybe TRBD1 (6 bases). The V and J ends lost 5 bases and 5 bases respectively, with 30 bases between them. CDR3 length equals 19 residues. The germline V gene has CDR1 SGHTA and CDR2 FQGNSA. CDR3 nucleotide sequence: TGTGCCAGCAGCCTTACCTTCCGGGGACACACTCCCTACGGGACTGAAGCTTTCTTT. Amino acid sequence: CASSLTFRGHTPYGTEAFF.

The count of this clonotype is one. This CDR3 is missing its conserved last phenylalanine or tryptophan, likely due to a read error. It is unclear where the CDR3 begins or ends on the DNA, so no DNA is shown, and the CDR3 is as TCRdb lists it. The chain links TRBV20-1 to TRBJ2-5; TRBD2 was called by the table and not checked on the DNA. Germline CDR1 DFQATT, CDR2 SNEGSKA (reference sequence). A total of 8 residues make up the CDR3, ends included. CDR3 in amino acids: CSARGAAG.

This clonotype has ten or more counts. V gene TRBV5-1 combines with J gene TRBJ2-1; TRBD2 matches at 14 bases. Germline V gives CDR1 SGHRS, CDR2 YFSETQ. Trimming cost V 4 bases and J 7 bases; bases outside gene matches: 10. This CDR3 region has 17 residues. The CDR3 coding sequence is TGCGCCAGCAGCCTTCGAACCGGGACTAGCGGGGGAAATGAGCAGTTCTTC. Its protein is CASSLRTGTSGGNEQFF.

This clonotype was recorded a few times. This rearrangement joins TRBV15 to TRBJ2-5; 12 bases match TRBD2. Germline CDR1 LNHNV, CDR2 YYDKDF (reference sequence). J lost 5 bases, V lost 3 bases, and 4 bases had no gene match. This CDR3 spans 15 amino acids. The CDR3 loop reads CATSSLAGGAETQYF. CDR3 DNA sequence: TGTGCCACCAGCAGCCTAGCGGGAGGGGCGGAGACCCAGTACTTC.

In this sample, this clonotype turned up a few times. The gene calls are TRBV12-3 or TRBV12-4 and TRBJ2-7; TRBD1 aligns across 10 bases. This CDR3 has 14 residues. With 6 bases clipped from V and 4 bases from J, the junction kept 6 bases outside the gene matches. CDR3 amino acids: CASRSPGQGYEQYF. The CDR3 DNA reads TGTGCCAGCAGGTCACCGGGACAGGGGTACGAGCAGTACTTC.

Only a few counts were recorded for this clonotype. The chain carries TRBV28 and TRBJ2-7; 8 nucleotides align to TRBD2. Germline V CDR1 and CDR2: MDHEN, SYDVKM. The CDR3 is 14 amino acids. V dropped 6 bases and J dropped 2; count of bases not matched to a gene: 6. The CDR3 loop reads CASRPGGTTYEQYF. CDR3 nucleotides: TGTGCCAGCAGGCCGGGAGGGACTACCTACGAGCAGTACTTC.